These T cell receptor beta chains were read from a single sample in a study of human T cells and chemical hapten exposure. TCRdb re-called the RACE reads with MiXCR, one entry per CDR3 protein. The data show 85,000 or so distinct CDR3 sequences, with around 10% seen just once and roughly 1.6% held by the top ten. The source material was whole blood, sampled in connection with sensitization to the hapten diphenylcyclopropenone (DPC). Receptors originate from a man aged 18 to 29 with alopecia areata. Some clones in this sample may be carry-over from other donors' samples. The CDR3 runs from the conserved cysteine through the conserved F or W. Each record gives: J gene, clone size, D gene, V gene, CDR3 DNA, CDR3 protein. A D gene is named only where the DNA matches it firmly. Rows give clone size only sometimes, using once, few, many, or a class for an expanded clone.

j_call: TRBJ1-4
clone_size: few
d_call: TRBD1
v_call: TRBV10-3
cdr3_nt: TGTGCCATCAGTGAGTCGACAGGGGGGACTAATGAAAAACTGTTTTTT
cdr3_aa: CAISESTGGTNEKLFF

j_call: TRBJ1-1
clone_size: NA
d_call: TRBD1
v_call: TRBV2
cdr3_nt: TGTGCCAGCAGTGTCCGGGACAGGGTCACTGAAGCTTTCTTT
cdr3_aa: CASSVRDRVTEAFF

j_call: TRBJ2-2
clone_size: many
d_call: NA
v_call: TRBV6-4
cdr3_nt: TGTGCCAGCAGTTCTAGCGCGGGGAGCACCGGGGAGCTGTTTTTT
cdr3_aa: CASSSSAGSTGELFF

j_call: TRBJ1-5
clone_size: many
d_call: NA
v_call: TRBV28
cdr3_nt: TGTGCCAGCAGCCCTACTGGGTTCAGGAAGCTAAATCAGCCCCAGCATTTT
cdr3_aa: CASSPTGFRKLNQPQHF

j_call: TRBJ1-5
clone_size: NA
d_call: TRBD1
v_call: TRBV6-6
cdr3_nt: TGTGCCAGCAGTCGCCGGGACAGGGACCAGCCCCAGCATTTT
cdr3_aa: CASSRRDRDQPQHF

j_call: TRBJ2-7
clone_size: many
d_call: NA
v_call: TRBV11-2
cdr3_nt: TGTGCCAGCAGACCAATGGGAAGAAGGCCCTCCTACGAGCAGTACTTC
cdr3_aa: CASRPMGRRPSYEQYF

j_call: TRBJ2-7
clone_size: many
d_call: TRBD2
v_call: TRBV29-1
cdr3_nt: TGCAGCGTTAGGACTAGCGAGGGTTTCTACGAGCAGTACTTC
cdr3_aa: CSVRTSEGFYEQYF

j_call: TRBJ1-5
clone_size: few
d_call: NA
v_call: TRBV3-1
cdr3_nt: TGTGCCAGCAGCCAAATAGCCAATCAGCCCCAGCATTTT
cdr3_aa: CASSQIANQPQHF

j_call: TRBJ2-5
clone_size: many
d_call: TRBD1
v_call: TRBV7-6
cdr3_nt: TGTGCCAGCAGCGGGTACAGGGGGCAAGAGACCCAGTACTTC
cdr3_aa: CASSGYRGQETQYF

j_call: TRBJ1-6
clone_size: few
d_call: NA
v_call: TRBV9
cdr3_nt: TGTGCCAGCAGCGTAGACTTGGAATCACCCCTCCACTTT
cdr3_aa: CASSVDLESPLHF

j_call: TRBJ1-1
clone_size: many
d_call: NA
v_call: TRBV5-5
cdr3_nt: TGTGCCAGCAGCTTGGAACACCTAGGGCACACTGAAGCTTTCTTT
cdr3_aa: CASSLEHLGHTEAFF

j_call: TRBJ1-2
clone_size: many
d_call: NA
v_call: TRBV5-4
cdr3_nt: TGTGCCAGCAGTGGGACCGTTAATCTCGTCTATGGCTACACCTTC
cdr3_aa: CASSGTVNLVYGYTF

j_call: TRBJ2-7
clone_size: many
d_call: NA
v_call: TRBV6-6
cdr3_nt: TGTGCCAGCAGTTTTTTCGGGGGCCCCACTTCCTACGAGCAGTACTTC
cdr3_aa: CASSFFGGPTSYEQYF

j_call: TRBJ1-1
clone_size: few
d_call: NA
v_call: TRBV19
cdr3_nt: TGTGCCAGTAGTATCTATGGCCGGCGGGACACTGAAGCTTTCTTT
cdr3_aa: CASSIYGRRDTEAFF

j_call: TRBJ1-6
clone_size: NA
d_call: NA
v_call: TRBV3-1
cdr3_nt: TGTGCCAGCAGCCAAGAACACAGGTTCAATTCACCCCTCCACTTT
cdr3_aa: CASSQEHRFNSPLHF

j_call: TRBJ1-2
clone_size: NA
d_call: NA
v_call: TRBV7-2
cdr3_nt: TGTGCCAGCAGCCCGTATCAGGGGATTAGACTCTATGGCTACACCTTC
cdr3_aa: CASSPYQGIRLYGYTF

j_call: TRBJ2-7
clone_size: NA
d_call: NA
v_call: TRBV4-1
cdr3_nt: TGCGCCAGCAGCCAAGATTACGGAAACGAGCAGTACTTC
cdr3_aa: CASSQDYGNEQYF

j_call: TRBJ2-1
clone_size: few
d_call: NA
v_call: TRBV28
cdr3_nt: TGTGCCAGCATATTTGAGGGTGAGCAGTTCTTC
cdr3_aa: CASIFEGEQFF

j_call: TRBJ2-1
clone_size: NA
d_call: NA
v_call: TRBV9
cdr3_nt: TGTGCCAGCAGAGGACGGCTTAGGGATGAGCAGTTCTTC
cdr3_aa: CASRGRLRDEQFF

j_call: TRBJ1-5
clone_size: NA
d_call: TRBD1
v_call: TRBV5-5
cdr3_nt: TGTGCCAGCAGCTTCACAGGGGCAAATCAGCCCCAGCATTTT
cdr3_aa: CASSFTGANQPQHF

j_call: TRBJ1-1
clone_size: many
d_call: NA
v_call: TRBV7-3
cdr3_nt: TGTGCCAGCAGCTTAAGGTCAGGGAACTCTGAAGCTTTCTTT
cdr3_aa: CASSLRSGNSEAFF

j_call: TRBJ1-3
clone_size: many
d_call: NA
v_call: TRBV12-3/TRBV12-4
cdr3_nt: TGTGCCAGCAGTTTCGGGCAGGGCTCTGGAAACACCATATATTTT
cdr3_aa: CASSFGQGSGNTIYF

j_call: TRBJ2-1
clone_size: few
d_call: NA
v_call: TRBV5-6
cdr3_nt: TGTGCCAGCAGCTTTTGGGGAGAGCAGTTCTTC
cdr3_aa: CASSFWGEQFF

j_call: TRBJ1-2
clone_size: many
d_call: TRBD1
v_call: TRBV7-6
cdr3_nt: TGTGCCAGCAGCCGGGACAGCGGCTATGGCTACACCTTC
cdr3_aa: CASSRDSGYGYTF

j_call: TRBJ2-5
clone_size: NA
d_call: NA
v_call: TRBV7-2
cdr3_nt: TGTGCCAGCAGCTTATCCAGGGAAGGGGAGACCCAGTACTTC
cdr3_aa: CASSLSREGETQYF

j_call: TRBJ2-1
clone_size: NA
d_call: TRBD2
v_call: TRBV7-2
cdr3_nt: TGTGCCAGCAGCTTATCGTACGCGGGGGGTTCCCCCTACAATGAGCAGTTCTTC
cdr3_aa: CASSLSYAGGSPYNEQFF

j_call: TRBJ2-2
clone_size: few
d_call: NA
v_call: TRBV11-2
cdr3_nt: TGTGCCAGCAGCTTAGACACAATGACCGGGGAGCTGTTTTTT
cdr3_aa: CASSLDTMTGELFF

j_call: TRBJ2-7
clone_size: NA
d_call: NA
v_call: TRBV20-1
cdr3_nt: TGCAGTGCTAGAGATATCAGCTACGAGCAGTACTTC
cdr3_aa: CSARDISYEQYF

j_call: TRBJ2-2
clone_size: many
d_call: NA
v_call: TRBV12-3/TRBV12-4
cdr3_nt: TGTGCCAGCAGCCAGGGACCGGCTGGCGGGGAGCTGTTTTTT
cdr3_aa: CASSQGPAGGELFF

j_call: TRBJ1-1
clone_size: many
d_call: NA
v_call: TRBV19
cdr3_nt: TGTGCCAGTAGCCGGCTTGCGGTCATGAACACTGAAGCTTTCTTT
cdr3_aa: CASSRLAVMNTEAFF

j_call: TRBJ2-7
clone_size: NA
d_call: NA
v_call: TRBV10-2
cdr3_nt: TGCGCCAGCACTCTGACAGAGTCCTCCTACGAGCAGTACTTC
cdr3_aa: CASTLTESSYEQYF

j_call: TRBJ2-2
clone_size: many
d_call: TRBD2
v_call: TRBV7-2
cdr3_nt: TGTGCCAGCAGCCGACGGACTAGCGGTAACACCGGGGAGCTGTTTTTT
cdr3_aa: CASSRRTSGNTGELFF

j_call: TRBJ2-7
clone_size: NA
d_call: NA
v_call: TRBV9
cdr3_nt: TGTGCCAGCAGCGTAGAGGGCCCCGCGGCGGGCGACGAGCAGTACTTC
cdr3_aa: CASSVEGPAAGDEQYF

j_call: TRBJ2-5
clone_size: many
d_call: NA
v_call: TRBV4-3
cdr3_nt: TGCGCCAGCAGCCAAGGAGGGGGTGGAGGAGAGACCCAGTACTTC
cdr3_aa: CASSQGGGGGETQYF

j_call: TRBJ2-6
clone_size: many
d_call: NA
v_call: TRBV6-5
cdr3_nt: TGTGCCAGCAGTTACTCCTCGGGGGCTGGGGCCAACGTCCTGACTTTC
cdr3_aa: CASSYSSGAGANVLTF

j_call: TRBJ2-1
clone_size: many
d_call: TRBD2
v_call: TRBV29-1
cdr3_nt: TGCAGCGGAGGACAACTAGCGGGCAATGAGCAGTTCTTC
cdr3_aa: CSGGQLAGNEQFF

j_call: TRBJ2-5
clone_size: few
d_call: TRBD1
v_call: TRBV12-3/TRBV12-4
cdr3_nt: TGTGCCAGCAGTGACCGGGACAGGGATCAAGAGACCCAGTACTTC
cdr3_aa: CASSDRDRDQETQYF

j_call: TRBJ1-3
clone_size: many
d_call: NA
v_call: TRBV20-1
cdr3_nt: TGCAGTGCCGCCCGTCCGGGTCTCACTGGAAACACCATATATTTT
cdr3_aa: CSAARPGLTGNTIYF

j_call: TRBJ2-5
clone_size: many
d_call: NA
v_call: TRBV7-6
cdr3_nt: TGTGCCACCTCACCCGGAGGGGAGACCCAGTACTTC
cdr3_aa: CATSPGGETQYF

j_call: TRBJ1-2
clone_size: few
d_call: NA
v_call: TRBV29-1
cdr3_nt: TGCAGCGTTGAGACCGAGGCGTTCCTCTATGGCTACACCTTC
cdr3_aa: CSVETEAFLYGYTF